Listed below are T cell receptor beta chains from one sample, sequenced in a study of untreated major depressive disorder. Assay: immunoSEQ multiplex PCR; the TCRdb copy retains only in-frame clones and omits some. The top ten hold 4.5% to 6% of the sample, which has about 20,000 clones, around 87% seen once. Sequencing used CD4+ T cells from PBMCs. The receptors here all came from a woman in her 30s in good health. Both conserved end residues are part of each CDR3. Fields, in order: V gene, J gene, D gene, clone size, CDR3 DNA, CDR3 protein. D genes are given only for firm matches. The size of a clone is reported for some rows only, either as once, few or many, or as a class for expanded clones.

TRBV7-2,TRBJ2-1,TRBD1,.,TGTGCCAGCAGCTTAGGCCGGGGGACAGGGTACAATGAGCAGTTCTTC,CASSLGRGTGYNEQFF
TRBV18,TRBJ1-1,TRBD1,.,TGTGCCAGCTCACGACAGGGCGACACTGAAGCTTTCTTT,CASSRQGDTEAFF
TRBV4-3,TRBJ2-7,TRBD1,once,TGCGCCAGCAGCCAAAACCCGACAGGGAACTCCTACGAGCAGTACTTC,CASSQNPTGNSYEQYF
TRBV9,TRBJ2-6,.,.,TGTGCCAGCAGCGTAGCCCCTTCCGGTTCCGGGGCCAACGTCCTGACTTTC,CASSVAPSGSGANVLTF
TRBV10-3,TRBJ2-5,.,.,TGTGCCATCAGTCAGACCCCGGGAGAAACACAAGAGACCCAGTACTTC,CAISQTPGETQETQYF
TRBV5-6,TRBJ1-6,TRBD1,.,TGTGCCAGCAGCTCTCAGGGGGCGGGTAATTCACCCCTCCACTTT,CASSSQGAGNSPLHF
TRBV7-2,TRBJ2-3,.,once,TGTGCCAGCAGCTTAGAACGCGGGGGCGCAAATACGCAGTATTTT,CASSLERGGANTQYF
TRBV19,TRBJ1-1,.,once,TGTGCCAGTAGTATGACAGCGTACATGAACACTGAAGCTTTCTTT,CASSMTAYMNTEAFF
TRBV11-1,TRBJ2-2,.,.,TGTGCCAGCAGCTTTGGGGGCGGTGGCACCGGGGAGCTGTTTTTT,CASSFGGGGTGELFF
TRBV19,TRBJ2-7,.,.,TGTGCCAGTAGTCGGCAGGGGATAGACGAGCAGTACTTC,CASSRQGIDEQYF
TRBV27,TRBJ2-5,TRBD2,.,TGTGCCAGCAGTTTCAGGGAGGGCGAGACCCAGTACTTC,CASSFREGETQYF
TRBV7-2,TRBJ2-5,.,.,TGTGCCAGCAGCTTAACGGGGCCCAAAGAGACCCAGTACTTC,CASSLTGPKETQYF
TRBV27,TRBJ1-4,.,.,TGTGCCACGGGGGGGCAAAATAATGAAAAACTGTTTTTT,CATGGQNNEKLFF
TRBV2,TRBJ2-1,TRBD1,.,TGTGCCAGCAGTCCCCGGACAGGGTTCAATGAGCAGTTCTTC,CASSPRTGFNEQFF
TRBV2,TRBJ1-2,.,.,TGTGCCAGCAGTGAAGCGGGACCCGGCGGTGGCTACACCTTC,CASSEAGPGGGYTF
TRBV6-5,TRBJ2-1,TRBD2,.,TGTGCCAGCACCTCTCTAGCGGGGGGCCGTAATGAGCAGTTCTTC,CASTSLAGGRNEQFF
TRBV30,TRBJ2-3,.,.,TGTGCCTGGAGTGTATTCGAACCTCAAAGCCCCTATTTT,CAWSVFEPQSPYF
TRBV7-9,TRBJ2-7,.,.,TGTGCCAGCAGCTTAGAAGCCGGGTACGAGCAGTACTTC,CASSLEAGYEQYF
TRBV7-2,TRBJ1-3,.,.,TGTGCCAGCAGCTTAGTGCCAGCCTCTGGAAACACCATATATTTT,CASSLVPASGNTIYF
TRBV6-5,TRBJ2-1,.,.,TGTGCCAGCAGTCCTCCCTCGACTGAGCAGTTCTTC,CASSPPSTEQFF
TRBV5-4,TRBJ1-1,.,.,TGTGCCAGCAGCTTCCCGAGCACTGAAGCTTTCTTT,CASSFPSTEAFF
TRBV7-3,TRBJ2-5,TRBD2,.,TGTGCCAGCAGCTTAACGGAGGTAGCTAGCGGGGTCCAAGAGACCCAGTACTTC,CASSLTEVASGVQETQYF
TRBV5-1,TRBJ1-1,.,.,TGCGCCAGCAGCGCCGGGGAGGGTCAGTACCCCCCCTCGGGGACTGAAGCTTTCTTT,CASSAGEGQYPPSGTEAFF
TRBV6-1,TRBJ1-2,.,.,TGTGCCTCTTGCCCGCTAGGAGTTCTCGGCTACACCTTC,CASCPLGVLGYTF
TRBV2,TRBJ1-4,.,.,TGTGCCAGCAGTCCTCCCCCCCCAGGAACTAATGAAAAACTGTTTTTT,CASSPPPPGTNEKLFF
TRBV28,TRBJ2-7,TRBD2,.,TGTGCCACTAGCGGGGGGGCAGTTGAGGAGCAGTACTTC,CATSGGAVEEQYF
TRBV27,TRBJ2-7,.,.,TGTGCCAGCAGTTTGCGCGGCGGGGGCAGCTCCTACGAGCAGTACTTC,CASSLRGGGSSYEQYF
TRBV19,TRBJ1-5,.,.,TGTGCCAGTAGTATAAGGACCGCCGGACAGCCCCAGCATTTT,CASSIRTAGQPQHF
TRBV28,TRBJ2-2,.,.,TGTGCCAGCAGTAGAGAGCAACGGTCCTCGGGCACCGGGGAGCTGTTTTTT,CASSREQRSSGTGELFF
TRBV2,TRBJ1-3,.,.,TGTGCCAGCAGGGGGAGGAGCGGAAACACCATATATTTT,CASRGRSGNTIYF
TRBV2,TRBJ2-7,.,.,TGTGCCAGCGCGGGACAGACTGCCTACGAGCAGTACTTC,CASAGQTAYEQYF
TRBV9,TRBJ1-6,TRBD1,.,TGTGCCAGCAGCGTAGATGACAGGGGGCATTCACCCCTCCACTTT,CASSVDDRGHSPLHF
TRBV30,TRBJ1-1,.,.,TGTGCCTGGAATCCGGGATTTTTGAACACTGAAGCTTTCTTT,CAWNPGFLNTEAFF
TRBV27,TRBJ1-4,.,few,TGTGCCAGCAAATCAAGGACAGACTATGAAAAACTGTTTTTT,CASKSRTDYEKLFF
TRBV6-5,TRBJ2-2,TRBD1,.,TGTGCCAGCAGTCGCTCCAGGGGGCATACCGGGGAGCTGTTTTTT,CASSRSRGHTGELFF
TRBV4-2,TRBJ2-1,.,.,TGTGCCAGCGTGGGAAGAAGTGCCGAGCAGTTCTTC,CASVGRSAEQFF
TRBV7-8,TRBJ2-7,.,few,TGTGCCAGCAGCCTTTCGACCGGGGAGCAGTACTTC,CASSLSTGEQYF
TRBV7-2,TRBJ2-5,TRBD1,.,TGTGCCAGCAGCTTGGATACAGGGGGGAAGACCCAGTACTTC,CASSLDTGGKTQYF
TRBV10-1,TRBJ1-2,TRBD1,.,TGCGCCAGCAGTGAGTTTCGAGCCGGTGGACAGGGGCCCTACCGGTACACCTTC,CASSEFRAGGQGPYRYTF
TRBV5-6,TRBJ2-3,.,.,TGTGCCAGCAGCTTGGTGGGGAGTAAAGATACGCAGTATTTT,CASSLVGSKDTQYF
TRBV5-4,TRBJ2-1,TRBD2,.,TGTGCCAGCAGCTTCCCTGGCGGGGGGGTGAACAATGAGCAGTTCTTC,CASSFPGGGVNNEQFF
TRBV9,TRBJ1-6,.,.,TGTGCCAGCAGCGTAGAGGTCCAACATTCACCCCTCCACTTT,CASSVEVQHSPLHF
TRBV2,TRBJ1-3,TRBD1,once,TGTGCCAGTCAGACAGGGGCTGGAAACACCATATATTTT,CASQTGAGNTIYF
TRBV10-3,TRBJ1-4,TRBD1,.,TGTGCCATCAGCAGGGGGAAGGATGAAAAACTGTTTTTT,CAISRGKDEKLFF
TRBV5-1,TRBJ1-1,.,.,TGCGCCAGCAGCCCAACACAGAGCATGAACACTGAAGCTTTCTTT,CASSPTQSMNTEAFF
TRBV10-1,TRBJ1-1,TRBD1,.,TGCGCCAGCAGTGAGTTACAGGGGACCACTGAAGCTTTCTTT,CASSELQGTTEAFF
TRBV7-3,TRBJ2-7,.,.,TGTGCCAGCAGCTTAAACGGGGTGGCCGACGAGCAGTACTTC,CASSLNGVADEQYF
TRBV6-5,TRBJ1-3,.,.,TGTGCCAGCAGTTACCAGTCTACCTCTGGAAACACCATATATTTT,CASSYQSTSGNTIYF
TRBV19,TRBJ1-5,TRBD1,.,TGTGCCAGTAGTATGACCAGGGGGGGCCCTGGTCGCAATCAGCCCCAGCATTTT,CASSMTRGGPGRNQPQHF
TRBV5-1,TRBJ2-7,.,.,TGCGCCAGCAGCAAGGGAGAGACTCGACCCAGATACTACGAGCAGTACTTC,CASSKGETRPRYYEQYF
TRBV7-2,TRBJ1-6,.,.,TGTGCCAGCAGCTTAGCAATGGGGGCAGCTGATTCACCCCTCCACTTT,CASSLAMGAADSPLHF
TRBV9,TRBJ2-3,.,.,TGTGCCAGCAGCGTAGGCAGGGGCGCAGGGCCAGATACGCAGTATTTT,CASSVGRGAGPDTQYF
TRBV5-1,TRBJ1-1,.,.,TGCGCCAGCAGCTTGGCGGACGTGAACACTGAAGCTTTCTTT,CASSLADVNTEAFF
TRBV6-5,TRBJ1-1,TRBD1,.,TGTGCCAGCAGACCAGGGGGATGGCTTAACACTGAAGCTTTCTTT,CASRPGGWLNTEAFF
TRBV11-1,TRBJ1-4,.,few,TGTGCCAGCAGCTCACCCGACAGGAGCTTTGATGAAAAACTGTTTTTT,CASSSPDRSFDEKLFF
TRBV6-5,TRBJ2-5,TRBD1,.,TGTGCCAGCGGTTACGACAGGGGAGAGACCCAGTACTTC,CASGYDRGETQYF
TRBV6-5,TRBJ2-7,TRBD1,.,TGTGCCAGCAGTTCCACGGGACAGGGGGGCGAGCAGTACTTC,CASSSTGQGGEQYF
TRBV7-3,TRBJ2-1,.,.,TGTGCCAGCAGCTTAAATGGAGGGGGCAATGAGCAGTTCTTC,CASSLNGGGNEQFF
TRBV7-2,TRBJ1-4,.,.,TGTGCCAGCACCCTGCTGGCGGGGACTAATGAAAAACTGTTTTTT,CASTLLAGTNEKLFF